This entry concerns a single T cell receptor beta chain. Its specificity is unknown. The sample belongs to a study of cytomegalovirus exposure and HLA in healthy donors. PCR amplification relied on 60 Vbeta primers (plus 13 Jbeta primers). Some clones are missing from TCRdb's copy, which holds only in-frame ones; the method was immunoSEQ multiplex PCR. Of fewer than 350,000 clones in the sample, roughly 90% were seen once. These donors counted as nominally healthy when sampled, but unrecorded immune exposures were likely. Overall study findings and caveats: Researchers reported in a later analysis that a missense DCLRE1C variant was tied to TCR beta V- and J-gene trimming. Equally common other TCR beta chains were less clonally expanded than HLA-associated ones, a later analysis found.

Germline CDR1 WNHNN, CDR2 SYGVQD (reference sequence). This CDR3 is 15 amino acids long. The sequenced material came from PBMCs. The V call is TRBV10-1, the J call TRBJ2-5; 13 nucleotides align to TRBD2. The DNA end is a closer match to TRBJ2-7, so the J assignment may be wrong. This clonotype originated in a woman aged 18-29 years in good health and CMV-seronegative. The CDR3 is CASSEGGLAGYEQYF. Written as DNA, the CDR3 is TGCGCCAGCAGTGAGGGGGGACTAGCGGGGTACGAGCAGTACTTC.